Listed below are T cell receptor beta chains from one sample, sequenced in a study of CD8+ T cells in alopecia areata. Assay used: immunoSEQ multiplex PCR; TCRdb lists only in-frame clones, some missing. This sample has 110,000 to 150,000 clones, with more than 55% found just once. Sequenced input: CD8+ T cells sorted from blood. These receptors came from a human donor in good health. The CDR3 runs from the conserved cysteine through the conserved F or W. Each record gives: J gene, clone size, D gene, V gene, CDR3 protein, CDR3 DNA. D genes are given only for firm matches. Expanded clones get a size class; other rows say once, few or many, or leave the size out.

>TRBJ2-7|-|-|TRBV4-1
CASSQGPGHEQYF
TGCGCCAGCAGCCAAGGTCCGGGACACGAGCAGTACTTC
>TRBJ2-1|-|-|TRBV25-1
CASSESPNEQFF
TGTGCCAGCAGTGAATCCCCCAATGAGCAGTTCTTC
>TRBJ2-1|few|TRBD2|TRBV6-5
CASSLTSGSSNEQFF
TGTGCCAGCAGTCTTACTAGCGGGAGCAGTAATGAGCAGTTCTTC
>TRBJ2-2|few|-|TRBV7-9
CATITGELFF
TGTGCCACCATTACCGGGGAGCTGTTTTTT
>TRBJ2-5|-|-|TRBV28
CASTRPGAQETQYF
TGTGCCAGCACCCGCCCGGGGGCCCAAGAGACCCAGTACTTC
>TRBJ2-1|-|TRBD2|TRBV4-1
CASSQTSGSRNEQFF
TGCGCCAGCAGCCAGACTAGCGGGAGCCGCAATGAGCAGTTCTTC
>TRBJ1-2|-|-|TRBV6-5
CASSRPYRDGYTF
TGTGCCAGCAGCCGACCGTACAGGGATGGCTACACCTTC
>TRBJ2-7|-|-|TRBV29-1
CSVAVQELYEQYF
TGCAGCGTTGCTGTCCAGGAGCTCTACGAGCAGTACTTC
>TRBJ2-7|few|-|TRBV19
CASSLTGSYEQYF
TGTGCCAGTAGTCTTACGGGGAGCTACGAGCAGTACTTC
>TRBJ2-7|few|-|TRBV29-1
CSVAEFYEQYF
TGCAGCGTTGCTGAGTTCTACGAGCAGTACTTC
>TRBJ2-2|-|-|TRBV5-1
CATEQGNTGELFF
TGCGCCACCGAACAGGGCAACACCGGGGAGCTGTTTTTT
>TRBJ2-7|-|-|TRBV11-2
CASSLFGDEQYF
TGTGCCAGCAGCTTATTCGGAGACGAGCAGTACTTC
>TRBJ2-1|few|TRBD1|TRBV6-4
CARDDPGQGAKGEQFF
TGTGCCAGAGATGACCCGGGACAGGGGGCAAAGGGTGAGCAGTTCTTC
>TRBJ2-6|few|-|TRBV9
CASMGKDTDLSGANVLTF
TGTGCCAGCATGGGAAAGGACACCGATCTCTCTGGGGCCAACGTCCTGACTTTC
>TRBJ2-3|few|-|TRBV29-1
CSVVSERVTDTQYF
TGCAGCGTTGTATCTGAAAGGGTCACAGATACGCAGTATTTT
>TRBJ2-1|-|-|TRBV9
CASSGDNEQFF
TGTGCCAGCAGCGGAGACAATGAGCAGTTCTTC
>TRBJ2-2|-|-|TRBV28
CASSFTEDSGELFF
TGTGCCAGCAGTTTCACGGAGGATTCCGGGGAGCTGTTTTTT
>TRBJ2-7|few|-|TRBV7-9
CASLGGGVGYEQYF
TGTGCCAGCCTCGGCGGCGGAGTGGGCTACGAGCAGTACTTC
>TRBJ2-1|few|-|TRBV7-9
CASSSPPAGRSYNEQFF
TGTGCCAGCAGCTCCCCGCCCGCGGGGCGGTCCTACAATGAGCAGTTCTTC
>TRBJ2-7|-|-|TRBV28
CASSGAGGEQYF
TGTGCCAGCAGCGGGGCAGGCGGCGAGCAGTACTTC
>TRBJ1-5|-|-|TRBV28
CASSLHDTGRSNQPQHF
TGTGCCAGTAGCCTGCACGACACAGGGCGAAGCAATCAGCCCCAGCATTTT
>TRBJ1-4|once|-|TRBV13
CASSREAGKLFF
TGTGCCAGCAGCAGAGAGGCGGGAAAACTGTTTTTT
>TRBJ1-4|-|-|TRBV27
CASSLWGKGEKLFF
TGTGCCAGCAGTTTATGGGGGAAGGGGGAAAAACTGTTTTTT
>TRBJ2-3|-|-|TRBV14
CASSRRLKTDTQYF
TGTGCCAGCAGCCGTCGACTAAAAACAGATACGCAGTATTTT
>TRBJ2-1|-|-|TRBV7-9
CASSRGSHNEQFF
TGTGCCAGCAGCCGAGGATCTCACAATGAGCAGTTCTTC
>TRBJ1-4|-|-|TRBV4-1
CASSLLSAFNEKLFF
TGCGCCAGCAGCCTCCTTTCGGCGTTTAATGAAAAACTGTTTTTT
>TRBJ2-7|-|TRBD1|TRBV5-1
CASSPWTGGSYEQYF
TGCGCCAGCAGCCCGTGGACAGGGGGCTCCTACGAGCAGTACTTC
>TRBJ2-7|-|-|TRBV5-1
CASTEGYEQYF
TGCGCCAGCACGGAGGGTTACGAGCAGTACTTC
>TRBJ2-1|-|TRBD2|TRBV25-1
CASSLPGLAHYNEQFF
TGTGCCAGCAGTTTACCGGGACTAGCGCATTACAATGAGCAGTTCTTC
>TRBJ2-7|-|TRBD1|TRBV19
CASSSRDSFYEQYF
TGTGCCAGTAGTTCCCGGGACAGTTTCTACGAGCAGTACTTC
>TRBJ2-1|-|TRBD1|TRBV27
CASSLSPGQAYNEQFF
TGTGCCAGCAGTTTATCACCGGGACAGGCCTACAATGAGCAGTTCTTC
>TRBJ1-5|-|-|TRBV5-1
CASSEGNNQPQHF
TGCGCCAGCAGCGAAGGCAACAATCAGCCCCAGCATTTT
>TRBJ1-2|few|-|TRBV19
CASSEAGPYGYTF
TGTGCCAGTAGTGAAGCAGGGCCGTATGGCTACACCTTC
>TRBJ2-7|-|TRBD2|TRBV29-1
CSVATSGSYEQYF
TGCAGCGTAGCGACTAGCGGCAGCTACGAGCAGTACTTC
>TRBJ1-2|-|-|TRBV29-1
CSVAPLGRGYTF
TGCAGCGTTGCCCCTTTGGGGAGAGGCTACACCTTC